This TCR beta chain was recovered during a study of blood T cell repertoires in COVID-19. In the study overall: Acute and convalescent COVID-19 specimens originated in the United States, Italy and Spain. The cDNA or gDNA used as material had been derived from T cells, B-cell-depleted T cells, or PBMCs.

Measured with immunoSEQ multiplex PCR; TCRdb has only the in-frame clones, and not every one. Of 200,000 to 250,000 clones listed, around nine tenths are singletons. The CDR3 has 13 residues. The V gene lost 0 bases and the J gene lost 4 bases, with 6 bases spanning the gap. The germline CDR1 and CDR2 sequences are LGHDT and YNNKEL (reference sequence). Sequencing was done on a sample of peripheral blood. This TCR derives from a man in his sixties with COVID-19, enrolled during active disease. V is TRBV3-1 (or the pseudogene TRBV3-2) and J is TRBJ1-2; no reliable D call. CDR3: CASSQDPLYGYTF. For the CDR3, the DNA is TGTGCCAGCAGCCAAGATCCCCTCTATGGCTACACCTTC.